This T cell receptor beta chain appears in the sequencing data of a study of T-cell memory formation after mild COVID-19. Study results and limitations: Confirmation of SARS-CoV-2 specificity was lacking for second-wave clones peaking day 37. Among clones contracting day 15 to 85, CD4/CD8 was balanced, whereas later expanders leaned CD4+.

As concerns this clonotype: Its matching antigen is unknown.

TCRdb processed the 5' RACE reads anew with MiXCR; each CDR3 protein has one entry. The sample records about 440,000 distinct CDR3 sequences, around 20% being singletons. The CDR3 consists of 12 residues. With 1 base removed from V and 9 bases from J, the gap between germline ends came to 7 bases. CDR1 and CDR2 from the germline V gene are SEHNR and FQNEAQ (reference sequence). The receptor was derived from an adult woman who had mild COVID-19 (a few samples of this study predate the infection). Cell type and time point are not known. The sample comprised PBMCs or a T cell subset sorted from them (not recorded which). This chain connects TRBV7-9 to TRBJ2-1; D gene unclear. DNA for the CDR3: TGTGCCAGCAGCTTAGATTTTCCTGAGCAGTTCTTC. Translated: CASSLDFPEQFF.